The rows below give T cell receptor beta chains drawn from one sample of a study of early T cells in non-severe SARS-CoV-2 infection. TCRdb reprocessed the 5' RACE reads with MiXCR, giving one entry per CDR3 protein. The sample lists about 69,000 distinct CDR3 sequences; roughly 8.7% were seen once. The specimen was whole blood. The receptors come from an adult who was a healthcare worker with PCR-confirmed SARS-CoV-2 infection or an uninfected control (not recorded which). CDR3s include the opening cysteine and the closing phenylalanine or tryptophan. A D gene is named only where the DNA matches it firmly. Expanded clones are given a class, and other clones once, few, many or no size at all.

size	J	D	V	CDR3	DNA
NA	TRBJ1-2	NA	TRBV5-1	CASRPTLGDRSYGYTF	TGCGCCAGCAGACCCACCCTTGGGGATAGAAGCTATGGCTACACCTTC
medium-sized	TRBJ1-2	TRBD1	TRBV27	CASSLRRDRNYGYTF	TGTGCCAGCAGTTTACGGAGGGACAGAAACTATGGCTACACCTTC
many	TRBJ1-4	TRBD1	TRBV7-9	CASSLGQGTNEKLFF	TGTGCCAGCAGCTTAGGACAGGGAACTAATGAAAAACTGTTTTTT
many	TRBJ2-2	TRBD2	TRBV3-1	CASSQFLAGWPGELFF	TGTGCCAGCAGCCAATTTCTAGCGGGATGGCCCGGGGAGCTGTTTTTT
NA	TRBJ2-5	NA	TRBV5-4	CASSYDMGLQETQYF	TGTGCCAGCAGCTACGATATGGGGCTACAAGAGACCCAGTACTTC
many	TRBJ2-1	TRBD1	TRBV25-1	CASSSHRQGLDEQFF	TGTGCCAGCAGTTCACATCGACAGGGTTTAGATGAGCAGTTCTTC
many	TRBJ2-1	TRBD2	TRBV10-1	CASSESGLAAHNEQFF	TGCGCCAGCAGTGAGTCGGGACTAGCGGCCCACAATGAGCAGTTCTTC
many	TRBJ2-4	TRBD1	TRBV6-1	CASRDRGLGNIQYF	TGTGCCAGCCGAGACAGGGGGCTAGGAAACATTCAGTACTTC
few	TRBJ1-2	NA	TRBV4-3	CASSQDWTPYGYTF	TGCGCCAGCAGCCAAGATTGGACTCCCTATGGCTACACCTTC
many	TRBJ1-1	TRBD1	TRBV18	CASSPGTGAFF	TGTGCCAGCTCACCCGGGACAGGGGCTTTCTTT
NA	TRBJ2-3	TRBD2	TRBV7-9	CASSLERVGTHPRRGGTDTQYF	TGTGCCAGCAGCTTAGAGCGCGTGGGGACTCACCCCCGCCGGGGGGGAACAGATACGCAGTATTTT
many	TRBJ1-4	NA	TRBV6-5	CASSPGTFNEKLFF	TGTGCCAGCAGTCCCGGGACCTTTAATGAAAAACTGTTTTTT
few	TRBJ2-7	NA	TRBV20-1	CSARRGAGEYYEQYF	TGCAGTGCTAGGCGAGGGGCAGGGGAGTATTACGAGCAGTACTTC
few	TRBJ2-4	NA	TRBV15	CATSRDVRGRDIQYF	TGTGCCACCAGCAGAGATGTCAGGGGACGTGACATTCAGTACTTC
NA	TRBJ1-2	TRBD1	TRBV12-3/TRBV12-4	CASRSTRTGRGYGYTF	TGTGCCAGCCGCTCGACCCGGACAGGGCGCGGCTATGGCTACACCTTC
many	TRBJ2-1	NA	TRBV5-5	CASSSDWGGSYNEQFF	TGTGCCAGCAGCTCCGACTGGGGTGGATCCTACAATGAGCAGTTCTTC